These T cell receptor beta chains were read from a single sample in a study of shared clonotypes between healthy human individuals. The protocol was immunoSEQ multiplex PCR, while the TCRdb copy is restricted to in-frame clones and leaves out a portion. The data contain 2,500,000 or so clones, 85% to 95% of them singletons. Sequenced material: naive CD4+ T cells from PBMCs. The receptors originated from a man aged 18 to 35 in good health. Some clones in this sample may be carry-over from other donors' samples. Both conserved end residues are part of each CDR3. D genes are given only for firm matches. Not all rows give a size; the values are once, few, many and, for expanded clones, a class.

clone_size	v_call	d_call	j_call	cdr3_aa	cdr3_nt
few	TRBV18	-	TRBJ2-7	CASSPPSSYEQYF	TGTGCCAGCTCACCACCGTCCTCCTACGAGCAGTACTTC
-	TRBV4-1	-	TRBJ2-1	CASSHTQGGNLGEQFF	TGCGCCAGCAGCCACACCCAAGGCGGAAACTTGGGTGAGCAGTTCTTC
-	TRBV7-8	-	TRBJ1-2	CASSLAGFTGGYTF	TGTGCCAGCAGCTTAGCGGGCTTCACGGGGGGCTACACCTTC
-	TRBV7-9	TRBD1	TRBJ2-7	CASSLGRDSPYEQYF	TGTGCCAGCAGCTTAGGCCGGGACAGCCCCTACGAGCAGTACTTC
-	TRBV2	TRBD1	TRBJ2-1	CASRKDRGRLVGEQFF	TGTGCCAGCAGAAAAGACAGGGGGCGCTTGGTTGGTGAGCAGTTCTTC
-	TRBV7-9	-	TRBJ1-3	CASSPTQGKQGAGNTIYF	TGTGCCAGCAGCCCCACTCAAGGGAAACAGGGAGCCGGAAACACCATATATTTT
once	TRBV7-9	-	TRBJ1-1	CASSLNSAGRFTEAFF	TGTGCCAGCAGCTTAAATTCGGCAGGTAGATTCACTGAAGCTTTCTTT
-	TRBV4-2	-	TRBJ1-1	CASSRGGMNTEAFF	TGTGCCAGCAGCCGAGGTGGAATGAACACTGAAGCTTTCTTT
-	TRBV4-2	TRBD2	TRBJ2-7	CASSQALGLAGGVYEQYF	TGTGCCAGCAGCCAAGCCCTCGGACTAGCGGGAGGGGTCTACGAGCAGTACTTC
-	TRBV5-1	TRBD2	TRBJ2-1	CASTWEGGSYNEQFF	TGCGCCAGCACCTGGGAGGGAGGCTCCTACAATGAGCAGTTCTTC